The 3 T cell receptor beta chains below come from one sample, sequenced in a study of T cells after yellow fever vaccination. MiXCR, run by TCRdb on the 5' RACE reads, gives a single entry per CDR3 protein. The sample contains about 550,000 distinct CDR3 sequences, roughly 19% of which appear only once. The sample consisted of PBMCs, taken 15 days after the yellow fever booster vaccination. These TCRs come from a man in his thirties or forties who received the YFV17D yellow fever vaccine.

The chain carries TRBV28 and TRBJ2-7; maybe TRBD1 (6 bases). V was shortened by 4 bases and J by 4 bases, with 17 bases between the two germline ends. CDR3 length equals 15 residues. CDR1 is MDHEN and CDR2 is SYDVKM in the germline V gene. The CDR3 sequence is CASSSSGASPYEQYF. The CDR3, as DNA: TGTGCCAGCAGTTCCTCAGGGGCCTCCCCTTACGAGCAGTACTTC.

The table lists this clonotype with a few counts. The chain has TRBV7-2 and TRBJ2-1; D is undetermined. The CDR3 is made up of 14 amino acids. The V gene lost 4 bases and the J gene lost 0 bases, with 7 bases spanning the gap. Looked up from germline, CDR1 is SGHTA and CDR2 is FQGNSA. The CDR3 is CASSSKGSYNEQFF. The CDR3 DNA reads as TGTGCCAGCAGCTCGAAGGGCTCCTACAATGAGCAGTTCTTC.

The CDR3 DNA reads as TGTGCCAGCAGCCGGATCCATACGCAGTATTTT. Translation: CASSRIHTQYF. The rearrangement uses TRBV7-2 and TRBJ2-3; D unresolved. The CDR3 sequence is 11 residues long. Trimming removed 5 bases from V and 7 bases from J, with 7 bases in between. Germline CDR1 reads SGHTA; CDR2 reads FQGNSA.